The next 32 T cell receptor beta chains were all read from a single sample in a study of blood T cell repertoires in COVID-19. Generated by immunoSEQ multiplex PCR, the TCRdb table keeps only in-frame clones and is missing some. Of around 250,000 clones in the sample, approximately 84% were seen once. Sequencing was carried out using PBMCs or T cells enriched from blood (not recorded which). Receptors originate from a man aged 50 to 60 who had recovered from COVID-19.

This chain connects TRBV5-1 to TRBJ1-2; D gene ambiguous. Deletions cut 0 bases from V and 5 bases from J, with 14 bases between. CDR1 and CDR2 (germline): SGHRS, YFSETQ. The CDR3 has 15 amino acids. CDR3 amino acids: CASSLGGSQIYGYTF. As DNA, the CDR3 is TGCGCCAGCAGCTTGGGAGGGAGCCAAATTTATGGCTACACCTTC. Full variable domain (remainder filled in from reference TRBV5-1 and TRBJ1-2): KAGVTQTPRYLIKTRGQQVTLSCSPISGHRSVSWYQQTPGQGLQFLFEYFSETQRNKGNFPGRFSGRQFSNSRSEMNVSTLELGDSALYLCASSLGGSQIYGYTFGSGTRLTVV.

The chain combines TRBV25-1 with TRBJ1-6; 7 nucleotides agree with TRBD1. V lost 2 bases, J lost 6 bases, and 4 bases stayed unmatched. The germline V gene has CDR1 MGHDK and CDR2 SYGVNS. The CDR3 extends over 15 amino acids. The CDR3: CASSEKQGINSPLHF. The CDR3 DNA follows: TGTGCCAGCAGTGAAAAACAGGGGATTAATTCACCCCTCCACTTT.

This sequence joins TRBV5-4 and TRBJ2-5, with D possibly being TRBD2 (5 bases). Trimming took off 3 bases at V and 1 base at J, with 7 bases between the two ends. CDR1 and CDR2 from the germline V gene are SGHNT and YYREEE (reference sequence). The CDR3 has 13 residues. The CDR3 spells CASSWEPQETQYF. CDR3 coding DNA: TGTGCCAGCAGCTGGGAGCCCCAAGAGACCCAGTACTTC.

This chain uses TRBV5-1 with TRBJ2-3; TRBD2 matches at 8 bases. Germline values: CDR1 SGHRS, CDR2 YFSETQ. J was trimmed by 0 bases and V by 6 bases; bases with no gene match: 3. This CDR3 region has 14 residues. The CDR3 bases are TGCGCCAGCACCATAGCGGGGAGCACAGATACGCAGTATTTT. This translates into CASTIAGSTDTQYF.

This clone came up a few times. This chain joins TRBV28 and TRBJ1-6; unclear D gene. This CDR3 contains 14 residues. Per the germline V gene, CDR1 is MDHEN and CDR2 is SYDVKM. V was cut by 5 bases and J by 8 bases, with 13 bases left in between. CDR3 protein: CASSPDSSDSPLHF. Written as DNA, the CDR3 is TGTGCCAGCAGTCCCGATTCCTCGGATTCACCCCTCCACTTT. The complete variable domain, with remaining parts taken from reference TRBV28 and TRBJ1-6, reads DVKVTQSSRYLVKRTGEKVFLECVQDMDHENMFWYRQDPGLGLRLIYFSYDVKMKEKGDIPEGYSVSREKKERFSLILESASTNQTSMYLCASSPDSSDSPLHFGNGTRLTVT.

As regards this clone: Other DNA variants within this sample encode the same CDR3. The chain combines TRBV11-3 with TRBJ1-1; D is perhaps TRBD1 (5 bases). This CDR3 has 14 amino acids. In germline, CDR1 is SGHNT, CDR2 YENEEA. V was shortened by 11 bases and J by 6 bases, with 22 bases between the two germline ends. This CDR3 is CARGGGGNWAEAFF. In DNA, the CDR3 is TGTGCCCGCGGCGGGGGGGGGAACTGGGCTGAAGCTTTCTTT.

This sequence joins TRBV4-2 and TRBJ2-1; tentatively, D is TRBD2 (7 bases). V was clipped by 10 bases and J by 2 bases, with 24 bases between them. Germline CDR1 is LGHNA and CDR2 is YNFKEQ. The CDR3 is made up of 17 amino acids. In DNA form, the CDR3 reads TGTGCCACCACGATCCATTCTTCGGGGGGCCCCTACAATGAGCAGTTCTTC. Protein: CATTIHSSGGPYNEQFF.

The rearrangement joins TRBV2 to TRBJ1-2; 9 bases map to TRBD1. With 6 bases clipped from V and 2 bases from J, the junction kept 4 bases outside the gene matches. This CDR3 is 14 amino acids long. Germline V gene lookup returns CDR1 SNHLY and CDR2 FYNNEI. This chain's CDR3 is CASRGTGMNYGYTF. DNA of the CDR3: TGTGCCAGCAGGGGGACAGGGATGAACTATGGCTACACCTTC.

The CDR3 DNA follows: TGTGCCAGCAGCTTAGGGGGCGGAAGCGGCAATCAGCCCCAGCATTTT. Its protein product is CASSLGGGSGNQPQHF. The chain has TRBV7-2 and TRBJ1-5, with a weak D call TRBD1 (5 bases). CDR1 and CDR2 from the germline V gene are SGHTA and FQGNSA. The CDR3 runs 16 residues. Between the trimmed V and J ends, which lost 1 base and 2 bases, there was a span of 12 bases.

The rearrangement links TRBV18 to TRBJ2-1; 11 nucleotides agree with TRBD1. The CDR3 runs 15 residues. V gave up 6 bases and J gave up 7 bases; unmatched junction bases: 8. Germline lookup yields CDR1 KGHSH and CDR2 LQKENI. CDR3 region: CASSPGTGGRNEQFF. In DNA form, the CDR3 reads TGTGCCAGCTCCCCTGGGACAGGGGGTAGGAATGAGCAGTTCTTC.

The chain links TRBV5-1 to TRBJ2-4; 11 bases map to TRBD1. After removal of 4 bases from V and 1 base from J, the junction contained 4 bases not matched to a gene. Germline CDR1 is SGHRS and CDR2 is YFSETQ. CDR3 size: 16 residues. The CDR3 sequence: CASSIGQGAAKNIQYF. As DNA, the CDR3 is TGCGCCAGCAGCATAGGACAGGGGGCGGCCAAAAACATTCAGTACTTC.

The chain couples TRBV2 to TRBJ2-5; D gene ambiguous. The CDR3 extends over 13 amino acids. The V end lost 4 bases, the J end lost 3 bases, and 9 bases lay between the germline ends. From germline, CDR1 is SNHLY and CDR2 FYNNEI. Written as DNA, the CDR3 is TGTGCCAGCAGTGCGAGCCTAAAAGAGACCCAGTACTTC. Its protein product is CASSASLKETQYF.

The chain links TRBV7-3 to TRBJ2-2, with a weak D call TRBD2 (7 bases). Germline loops: CDR1 SGHTA, CDR2 FQGTGA. The ends were cut back, 5 bases at V and 7 bases at J, with 17 bases in the middle. The CDR3 consists of 15 residues. CDR3 region: CASSPGGRGFGELFF. The CDR3 DNA sequence: TGTGCCAGCAGCCCCGGGGGGCGGGGATTCGGGGAGCTGTTTTTT.

This rearrangement joins TRBV25-1 to TRBJ1-2, with D possibly TRBD1 on 6 matching bases. The CDR3 consists of 13 residues. V gave up 3 bases and J gave up 4 bases, with 9 bases separating them. Per germline, CDR1 MGHDK and CDR2 SYGVNS. CDR3 residues: CASSDLGGYGYTF. CDR3 nucleotide sequence: TGTGCCAGCAGTGATTTAGGGGGCTATGGCTACACCTTC.

The chain uses TRBV2 and TRBJ1-4; 9 bases agree with TRBD1. Unmatched junction bases numbered 2, after V lost 0 bases and J lost 3 bases. The germline gives CDR1 SNHLY, CDR2 FYNNEI. The CDR3 has 16 amino acids. CDR3 residues: CASSEAQGAPNEKLFF. Written as DNA, the CDR3 is TGTGCCAGCAGTGAAGCACAGGGGGCACCTAATGAAAAACTGTTTTTT.

The V call is TRBV5-1, the J call TRBJ1-1; weak D call: TRBD1 (5 bases). Trimming left V 0 bases short and J 1 base short, with 7 bases between. Germline values: CDR1 SGHRS, CDR2 YFSETQ. CDR3 length: 14 residues. As DNA, the CDR3 is TGCGCCAGCAGCTTGGACAGGCAGAACACTGAAGCTTTCTTT. As protein: CASSLDRQNTEAFF.

The rearrangement links TRBV5-1 to TRBJ1-1; 9 positions match TRBD1. The CDR3 is made up of 19 amino acids. Germline assignment: CDR1 SGHRS and CDR2 YFSETQ. With V trimmed by 4 bases and J by 0 bases, 16 bases remained unmatched. The CDR3 loop is CASSIDVTGGRLLNTEAFF. As DNA, the CDR3 is TGCGCCAGCAGCATAGACGTAACAGGGGGCCGCCTCTTGAACACTGAAGCTTTCTTT.

The rearrangement joins TRBV5-1 to TRBJ1-2; unclear D gene. Trimming cost V 0 bases and J 0 bases, with 12 bases left between them. This CDR3 has 16 residues. Germline loops: CDR1 SGHRS, CDR2 YFSETQ. The CDR3 nucleotides are TGCGCCAGCAGCTTGGTGAGCCTTCCGACTAACTATGGCTACACCTTC. Protein: CASSLVSLPTNYGYTF.

The V and J genes are TRBV29-1 and TRBJ1-5; tentatively, D is TRBD1 (6 bases). This CDR3 spans 12 amino acids. With 6 bases removed from V and 7 bases from J, the gap between germline ends came to 13 bases. Germline CDR1 SQVTM, CDR2 ANQGSEA. Here the CDR3 reads CSVGTGTQPQHF. As DNA, the CDR3 is TGCAGCGTGGGAACAGGGACCCAGCCCCAGCATTTT.

This clone was recorded once. The J gene is TRBJ1-3, the V gene TRBV7-9; D perhaps matches TRBD1 (6 bases). V was cut by 4 bases and J by 1 base, with 8 bases left in between. Germline-derived CDR1 and CDR2 are SEHNR and FQNEAQ (reference sequence). The CDR3 extends over 14 amino acids. The CDR3 reads CASSSQGSGNTIYF. The CDR3, as DNA: TGTGCCAGCAGCTCGCAGGGGTCTGGAAACACCATATATTTT.

V usage is TRBV11-2 and J usage is TRBJ2-7; 11 bases fit TRBD2. CDR3 length: 15 amino acids. Per germline, CDR1 SGHAT and CDR2 FQNNGV. The junction had 3 bases not matched to a gene; V was cut back by 5 bases and J by 0 bases. The CDR3 nucleotides are TGTGCCAGCAGCCGAACTAGCGGGGGCTCCTACGAGCAGTACTTC. It is translated as CASSRTSGGSYEQYF.

The rearrangement uses TRBV7-3 and TRBJ1-2, with TRBD1 matching over 9 bases. The CDR3 is 14 amino acids. J was trimmed by 5 bases and V by 3 bases; bases with no gene match: 4. The germline V gene has CDR1 SGHTA and CDR2 FQGTGA. The CDR3 region is CASSFTGGDYGYTF. CDR3 bases: TGTGCCAGCAGCTTCACAGGGGGCGATTATGGCTACACCTTC.

The chain joins TRBV10-3 to TRBJ1-2; D gene ambiguous. Trimming removed 0 bases at V and 4 bases at J, with 12 bases between. Germline V gene lookup returns CDR1 ENHRY and CDR2 SYGVKD. This CDR3 contains 15 residues. CDR3: CAISESNDGSYGYTF. As DNA, the CDR3 is TGTGCCATCAGTGAGTCGAACGACGGGAGCTATGGCTACACCTTC.

The chain has TRBV3-1 (or the pseudogene TRBV3-2) and TRBJ2-1, with D possibly matching TRBD1 (6 bases). The CDR3 is 14 residues long. Trimming stripped 4 bases from V and 10 bases from J, with 17 bases between. Per the germline V gene, CDR1 is LGHDT and CDR2 is YNNKEL (reference sequence). CDR3 amino acids: CASSPGQALGEQFF. DNA for the CDR3: TGTGCCAGCAGCCCGGGACAAGCTTTAGGGGAGCAGTTCTTC.

The CDR3, as DNA: TGTGCCAGCAGTCTGGCCTGGGGACACATCTACAATGAGCAGTTCTTC. Amino acid sequence: CASSLAWGHIYNEQFF. The chain has TRBV27 and TRBJ2-1, with D possibly matching TRBD1 (6 bases). The CDR3 is 16 residues long. Trimming removed 5 bases from V and 3 bases from J, with 17 bases in between. The V gene's germline CDR1 is MNHEY and CDR2 SMNVEV (reference sequence).

This clone has just one count. V usage is TRBV9 and J usage is TRBJ1-1; the D gene is possibly TRBD1 (6 bases). CDR3 length: 15 amino acids. CDR1 is SGDLS and CDR2 is YYNGEE in the germline V gene. Between the trimmed V and J ends, which lost 5 bases and 1 base, there was a span of 15 bases. The CDR3 region is CASRDTDRSNTEAFF. The CDR3 nucleotides read TGTGCCAGCAGAGATACGGACAGATCGAACACTGAAGCTTTCTTT.

This chain links TRBV2 with TRBJ1-4; 9 bases line up with TRBD1. Germline V gene data show CDR1 as SNHLY and CDR2 as FYNNEI. CDR3 length: 15 amino acids. V was pared by 6 bases and J by 7 bases, with 9 bases of the junction left unmatched. The DNA of the CDR3 is TGTGCCAGCAGATGGGAGACAGGGGGGAGTGAAAAACTGTTTTTT. Amino acid sequence: CASRWETGGSEKLFF. Full variable domain (outside the CDR3, taken from reference TRBV2 and TRBJ1-4): EPEVTQTPSHQVTQMGQEVILRCVPISNHLYFYWYRQILGQKVEFLVSFYNNEISEKSEIFDDQFSVERPDGSNFTLKIRSTKLEDSAMYFCASRWETGGSEKLFFGSGTQLSVL.

This chain links TRBV6-5 with TRBJ1-4; D unclear. The CDR3 has 12 amino acids. Germline lookup yields CDR1 MNHEY and CDR2 SVGAGI. The V and J ends lost 6 bases and 8 bases respectively, with 10 bases between them. CDR3 amino acids: CASSGGGEKLFF. CDR3 nucleotides: TGTGCCAGCAGCGGCGGCGGCGAAAAACTGTTTTTT.

This chain connects TRBV5-1 to TRBJ2-5, with TRBD2 matching over 8 bases. V trimming: 4 bases; J trimming: 5 bases; junction bases outside the gene matches: 10. The CDR3 has 15 amino acids. CDR1 is SGHRS, CDR2 YFSETQ, per germline. The CDR3 is CASSASGTRGETQYF. In DNA form, the CDR3 reads TGCGCCAGCAGCGCGTCCGGGACTAGAGGCGAGACCCAGTACTTC.

The gene calls are TRBV21-1 and TRBJ1-3; the D segment call TRBD1 is taken from the table without a DNA check. TRBV21-1 is given as a pseudogene. This CDR3 has 15 residues. CDR3 nucleotides: TGTGCCAGCAGCAACAGGGTGAGCTCTGGAAACACCATATATTTT. Its translation is CASSNRVSSGNTIYF.

This clone has a handful of counts. The chain combines TRBV19 with TRBJ2-7; 10 nucleotides match TRBD2. The germline V gene has CDR1 LNHDA and CDR2 SQIVND (reference sequence). With 6 bases clipped from V and 4 bases from J, the junction kept 6 bases outside the gene matches. The CDR3 is 14 amino acids. CDR3 DNA sequence: TGTGCCAGTAGCGATAGCGGGGGGTTATACGAGCAGTACTTC. It yields the protein CASSDSGGLYEQYF.

The chain uses TRBV19 and TRBJ1-2; 8 bases match TRBD1. From germline, CDR1 is LNHDA and CDR2 SQIVND (reference sequence). The CDR3 is made up of 15 amino acids. The V gene end was trimmed by 4 bases and the J gene end by 4 bases; junction bases not matched to a gene: 8. The DNA for the CDR3 is TGTGCCAGTAGTAAGGGGCAGGGGGCGGGCTATGGCTACACCTTC. Residues: CASSKGQGAGYGYTF.